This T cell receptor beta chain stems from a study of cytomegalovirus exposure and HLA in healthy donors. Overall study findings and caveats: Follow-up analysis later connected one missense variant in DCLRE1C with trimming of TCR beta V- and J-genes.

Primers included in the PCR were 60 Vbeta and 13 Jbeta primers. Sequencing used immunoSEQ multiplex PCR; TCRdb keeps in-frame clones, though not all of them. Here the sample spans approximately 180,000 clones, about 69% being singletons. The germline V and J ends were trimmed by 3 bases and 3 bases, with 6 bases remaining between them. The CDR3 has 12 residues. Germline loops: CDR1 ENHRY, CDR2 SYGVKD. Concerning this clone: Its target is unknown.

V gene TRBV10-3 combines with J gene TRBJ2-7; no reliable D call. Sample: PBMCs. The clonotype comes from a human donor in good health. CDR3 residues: CAISDKNYEQYF. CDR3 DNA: TGTGCCATCAGTGACAAAAACTACGAGCAGTACTTC.